A single sample gave rise to the 9 T cell receptor beta chains below, sequenced in a study of T cell clonality in common variable immunodeficiency. Profiling relied on immunoSEQ multiplex PCR, and the TCRdb table lists in-frame clones only, not all of them. The profile covers approximately 52,000 clones, none occurring a single time. Sequenced input: peripheral blood mononuclear cells. These receptors were collected from a person aged 18 to 70 in good health.

This clone has a count of ten or more. The read gets to within 3 residues of the CDR3 end, and the germline J gene fills in the rest. The chain is built from TRBV5-1 and TRBJ2-5; D possibly corresponds to TRBD2 (6 bases). In germline, CDR1 is SGHRS, CDR2 YFSETQ. The length of the CDR3 is 15 residues. The V end was cut by 3 bases, the J end by 0 bases, with 12 bases between. This CDR3 reads CASSSIGTHQETQYF. The part of the CDR3 DNA that was read is TGCGCCAGCAGCTCCATTGGGACTCACCAAGAGACC. Together with reference TRBV5-1 and TRBJ2-5, the CDR3 gives the full variable domain: KAGVTQTPRYLIKTRGQQVTLSCSPISGHRSVSWYQQTPGQGLQFLFEYFSETQRNKGNFPGRFSGRQFSNSRSEMNVSTLELGDSALYLCASSSIGTHQETQYFGPGTRLLVL.

This clone was detected ten times or more. The CDR3 extends 3 residues past the end of the read, so its final part is completed from the germline J gene. The rearrangement links TRBV12-3 or TRBV12-4 to TRBJ1-5; 7 nucleotides align to TRBD1. The CDR3 has 15 residues. Trimming at V came to 1 base and at J to 2 bases, leaving 2 bases not matched to a gene. CDR3 sequence reads: CASSLGDRGNQPQHF. The part of the CDR3 DNA that was read is TGTGCCAGCAGTTTAGGAGACAGGGGCAATCAGCCC.

This clone was found many times. The CDR3 is cut off 3 residues early in the read; its end comes from the germline J gene. The chain links TRBV2 to TRBJ2-2, with D possibly TRBD1 on 6 matching bases. Germline V gene data show CDR1 as SNHLY and CDR2 as FYNNEI. V was trimmed by 6 bases and J by 2 bases, leaving 10 bases between them. There are 14 residues in the CDR3. CDR3 DNA (partial): TGTGCCAGCAGCCTGGACAGAAACACCGGGGAG. Protein sequence: CASSLDRNTGE. The CDR3 as a whole reads CASSLDRNTGELFF.

This clone was detected many times. Coverage ceases 3 residues before the CDR3 finishes, and the germline J gene fills in the end. The gene calls are TRBV7-3 and TRBJ2-5; 7 bases line up with TRBD1. Germline V gene lookup returns CDR1 SGHTA and CDR2 FQGTGA. CDR3 length: 13 amino acids. With V trimmed by 8 bases and J by 2 bases, 5 bases remained unmatched. The DNA read from the CDR3 is TGTGCCAGCGCAGCAGGGGGACAAGAGACC. The encoded protein is CASAAGGQET. The CDR3, in full, reads CASAAGGQETQYF.

The table lists this clone with many counts. The read ends 3 residues early relative to the CDR3; the germline J gene fills the gap. The chain uses TRBV19 and TRBJ2-4; 9 bases align to TRBD1. With 7 bases clipped from V and 0 bases from J, the junction kept 7 bases outside the gene matches. The CDR3 contains 16 residues. Germline CDR1 LNHDA, CDR2 SQIVND (reference sequence). The CDR3 is CASTGDRALAKNIQYF. Incomplete CDR3 DNA: TGTGCCAGTACCGGGGACAGGGCGCTAGCCAAAAACATT. Full variable domain (outside the CDR3, taken from reference TRBV19 and TRBJ2-4): DGGITQSPKYLFRKEGQNVTLSCEQNLNHDAMYWYRQDPGQGLRLIYYSQIVNDFQKGDIAEGYSVSREKKESFPLTVTSAQKNPTAFYLCASTGDRALAKNIQYFGAGTRLSVL.

Concerning this clone: The read ends 3 residues shy of where the CDR3 ends; the end is completed using the germline J gene. This chain connects TRBV7-9 to TRBJ2-7, with a weak D call TRBD1 (6 bases). With 8 bases removed from V and 4 bases from J, the gap between germline ends came to 12 bases. CDR1 and CDR2 from the germline V gene are SEHNR and FQNEAQ (reference sequence). The CDR3 totals 12 residues. CDR3 region: CASGGQPYEQYF. CDR3 DNA (partial): TGTGCCAGCGGCGGACAGCCATACGAG.

In its sample, this clone was seen many times. The read gets to within 3 residues of the CDR3 end, and the germline J gene fills in the rest. The gene calls are TRBV20-1 and TRBJ2-7; 7 bases map to TRBD2. After removal of 6 bases from V and 2 bases from J, the junction contained 7 bases not matched to a gene. Per the germline V gene, CDR1 is DFQATT and CDR2 is SNEGSKA (reference sequence). This CDR3 comprises 13 residues. The CDR3 spells CSAPSGQTYEQYF. Partial CDR3 DNA: TGCAGTGCCCCTAGCGGCCAAACCTACGAG.

At least ten counts were recorded for this clone. CDR3 amino acids: CASSRWSGTDTQYF. Incomplete CDR3 DNA: TGTGCCAGCAGCCGCTGGTCGGGTACAGATACG. The chain recombines TRBV12-3 or TRBV12-4 with TRBJ2-3; D gene unclear. The read is 3 residues too short to cover the CDR3 end, so that end is filled in from the germline J gene. V was pared by 6 bases and J by 3 bases, with 13 bases between. The CDR3 is 14 residues long.

This clone was seen ten or more times. The CDR3 is cut off 3 residues early in the read; its end comes from the germline J gene. The rearrangement joins TRBV20-1 to TRBJ1-1, with D possibly being TRBD1 (5 bases). Per the germline V gene, CDR1 is DFQATT and CDR2 is SNEGSKA (reference sequence). CDR3 length equals 15 residues. The germline V and J ends were trimmed by 6 bases and 0 bases, with 17 bases remaining between them. The part of the CDR3 DNA that was read is TGCAGTGCCCAAGACTTCAGGGTCTTGAACACTGAA. Protein sequence: CSAQDFRVLNTE. In full, the CDR3 is CSAQDFRVLNTEAFF.